A selection of T cell receptor beta chains follows, all from one sample in a study of T cell changes during pregnancy in multiple sclerosis. Method: immunoSEQ multiplex PCR; TCRdb's copy keeps in-frame clones and lacks some. The data show roughly 45,000 clones, over 90% seen once. Sample: CD8+ T cells from peripheral blood mononuclear cells, taken in the first trimester of pregnancy. These receptors were collected from a female donor with multiple sclerosis, enrolled in a pregnancy study. The CDR3 runs from the conserved cysteine through the conserved F or W. The D gene is left open where the match is weak. Rows may omit the clone size; those that give it use once, few, many or a size class.

- TRBJ1-2 - TRBV5-6 CASSLGQPGGYTF TGTGCCAGCAGCTTGGGCCAGCCGGGAGGCTACACCTTC
- TRBJ2-2 TRBD1 TRBV5-5 CASSLTGGRELFF TGTGCCAGCAGCTTGACAGGGGGCCGGGAGCTGTTTTTT
- TRBJ2-1 - TRBV7-9 CASSLGGESQFF TGTGCCAGCAGCTTAGGGGGGGAGTCGCAGTTCTTC
- TRBJ1-4 TRBD1 TRBV28 CASRIRDRVYEKLFF TGTGCCAGCAGGATCCGGGACAGGGTTTATGAAAAACTGTTTTTT
- TRBJ1-1 - TRBV23-1 CASRARQVVNTEAFF TGCGCCAGCAGAGCCAGACAGGTCGTGAACACTGAAGCTTTCTTT
- TRBJ2-7 - TRBV27 CASSFGVFGEQYF TGTGCCAGCAGTTTTGGAGTCTTTGGCGAGCAGTACTTC
- TRBJ2-1 TRBD1 TRBV2 CASSEGQGARNEQFF TGTGCCAGCAGTGAAGGGCAGGGGGCGCGGAATGAGCAGTTCTTC
- TRBJ1-1 - TRBV27 CASKTGNTEAFF TGTGCCAGCAAAACAGGCAACACTGAAGCTTTCTTT
- TRBJ2-7 - TRBV7-9 CASSLAEQGYEQYF TGTGCCAGCAGCTTAGCGGAGCAGGGCTACGAGCAGTACTTC
- TRBJ1-2 - TRBV7-9 CASSLEGGNYGYTF TGTGCCAGCAGCTTAGAGGGGGGGAACTATGGCTACACCTTC
- TRBJ1-5 - TRBV19 CASSLYGGQPQHF TGTGCCAGTAGCCTGTACGGGGGGCAGCCCCAGCATTTT
- TRBJ2-3 - TRBV5-1 CASSLGLGPITDTQYF TGCGCCAGCAGCTTGGGACTAGGTCCGATCACAGATACGCAGTATTTT
- TRBJ2-7 TRBD1 TRBV11-2 CASSFGTGVEQYF TGTGCCAGCAGCTTCGGGACAGGGGTTGAGCAGTACTTC
- TRBJ2-5 - TRBV28 CASGFDIQPYQETQYF TGTGCCAGCGGTTTCGATATACAGCCGTACCAAGAGACCCAGTACTTC
once TRBJ1-1 TRBD1 TRBV19 CASSHRGRTEAFF TGTGCCAGTAGTCACAGGGGGCGGACTGAAGCTTTCTTT
- TRBJ2-3 - TRBV10-1 CASRIPYYAGSTDTQYF TGCGCCAGCAGGATCCCATACTATGCGGGGAGCACAGATACGCAGTATTTT
- TRBJ2-1 - TRBV6-1 CASSEGSSRGNEQFF TGTGCCAGCAGTGAAGGATCTAGCAGAGGGAATGAGCAGTTCTTC
- TRBJ2-1 TRBD2 TRBV2 CASPGTRTYNEQFF TGTGCCAGCCCCGGGACTAGAACCTACAATGAGCAGTTCTTC
- TRBJ1-3 TRBD1 TRBV9 CASSGWTGGTGNTIYF TGTGCCAGCAGCGGATGGACAGGGGGCACTGGAAACACCATATATTTT
- TRBJ2-7 TRBD2 TRBV5-4 CASSLLAGARYEQYF TGTGCCAGCAGCTTACTAGCGGGAGCCCGCTACGAGCAGTACTTC
- TRBJ1-2 TRBD1 TRBV4-1 CASSQDGTGGGGYTF TGCGCCAGCAGCCAAGATGGGACAGGGGGCGGTGGCTACACCTTC
- TRBJ2-7 TRBD2 TRBV27 CASSWGAGTSVYEQYF TGTGCCAGCAGTTGGGGGGCCGGGACTAGCGTTTACGAGCAGTACTTC
once TRBJ2-3 - TRBV30 CAWSADSSNTQYF TGTGCCTGGAGTGCGGACTCCAGTAATACGCAGTATTTT
- TRBJ1-1 TRBD1 TRBV19 CASSFGQGLVTEAFF TGTGCCAGTAGTTTTGGACAGGGGCTAGTCACTGAAGCTTTCTTT
- TRBJ1-2 - TRBV5-4 CASSLGGGRNYGYTF TGTGCCAGCAGCCTGGGCGGGGGCAGAAACTATGGCTACACCTTC
- TRBJ2-7 - TRBV10-2 CASSEFIGGPYEQYF TGCGCCAGCAGTGAGTTCATTGGGGGCCCCTACGAGCAGTACTTC
- TRBJ1-1 - TRBV28 CASGGAGFMNTEAFF TGTGCCTCTGGGGGGGCGGGCTTCATGAACACTGAAGCTTTCTTT
- TRBJ2-1 - TRBV6-1 CASRALNNEQFF TGTGCCAGCAGAGCCTTAAACAATGAGCAGTTCTTC
- TRBJ2-1 TRBD2 TRBV7-9 CASSLRSGRALHEQFF TGTGCCAGCAGCCTACGGTCAGGGAGGGCACTGCATGAGCAGTTCTTC
- TRBJ1-1 TRBD1 TRBV25-1 CASSEITGDTEAFF TGTGCCAGCAGCGAAATCACAGGGGACACTGAAGCTTTCTTT
- TRBJ2-7 - TRBV19 CASSRQALSYEQYF TGTGCCAGTAGTCGACAGGCGCTCTCCTACGAGCAGTACTTC
- TRBJ2-7 TRBD2 TRBV9 CASSPGTSYEQYF TGTGCCAGCAGCCCGGGGACTAGCTACGAGCAGTACTTC
- TRBJ1-3 TRBD1 TRBV7-6 CASSPGQAPGNTIYF TGTGCCAGCAGCCCCGGACAGGCTCCCGGAAACACCATATATTTT
once TRBJ1-2 TRBD1 TRBV12-5 CASGLLLLGTGPVYGYTF TGTGCTAGTGGTTTGCTCTTACTCGGGACAGGGCCAGTGTATGGCTACACCTTC
once TRBJ2-1 TRBD2 TRBV9 CASSVARLAGGPHEQFF TGTGCCAGCAGCGTAGCTAGGCTAGCGGGAGGGCCCCATGAGCAGTTCTTC
- TRBJ1-1 - TRBV20-1 CSALIANEAFF TGCAGTGCGCTAATTGCAAATGAAGCTTTCTTT
few TRBJ2-7 TRBD1 TRBV11-3 CASSLTGVYEQYF TGTGCCAGCAGCCTGACAGGGGTGTACGAGCAGTACTTC
- TRBJ2-3 TRBD2 TRBV2 CASSREGPQYF TGTGCCAGCAGCAGGGAGGGTCCGCAGTATTTT
- TRBJ2-7 TRBD1 TRBV13 CASSLGGGQGSLDSTYEQYF TGTGCCAGCAGCTTAGGGGGGGGACAGGGAAGTTTGGACTCTACCTACGAGCAGTACTTC
- TRBJ2-3 - TRBV6-5 CASSSTDGGTDTQYF TGTGCCAGCAGTTCCACGGACGGGGGCACAGATACGCAGTATTTT
- TRBJ2-5 TRBD2 TRBV28 CASSLAAFQETQYF TGTGCCAGCAGTCTAGCGGCTTTCCAAGAGACCCAGTACTTC
- TRBJ1-2 - TRBV5-4 CASTEPARGGYTF TGTGCCAGCACGGAGCCAGCCCGGGGGGGCTACACCTTC
- TRBJ1-5 TRBD1 TRBV27 CASSPGQGGPQHF TGTGCCAGCAGTCCGGGACAGGGGGGTCCCCAGCATTTT
- TRBJ2-2 TRBD1 TRBV27 CASSSTGAGELFF TGTGCCAGCAGTTCTACAGGGGCCGGGGAGCTGTTTTTT
- TRBJ2-3 - TRBV4-2 CASSPPSTDTQYF TGTGCCAGCAGCCCCCCCTCGACTGATACGCAGTATTTT
- TRBJ1-1 - TRBV14 CASSQDSTLEAFF TGTGCCAGCAGCCAAGATTCGACACTCGAAGCTTTCTTT
- TRBJ2-2 - TRBV9 CASSGRSGELFF TGTGCCAGCAGCGGTCGTAGTGGGGAGCTGTTTTTT
- TRBJ1-2 - TRBV7-9 CASSLSLEGRYGYTF TGTGCCAGCAGCCTATCCTTGGAGGGGAGGTATGGCTACACCTTC
- TRBJ2-1 TRBD2 TRBV19 CASSIVTSGRFDEYNEQFF TGTGCCAGTAGTATAGTTACTAGCGGGAGATTTGACGAATACAATGAGCAGTTCTTC
- TRBJ2-3 - TRBV25-1 CATSADNTDTQYF TGTGCCACGTCTGCGGACAACACAGATACGCAGTATTTT
- TRBJ1-1 TRBD1 TRBV6-4 CASSDSPGQGAREAFF TGTGCCAGCAGTGACTCGCCGGGACAGGGAGCTAGGGAAGCTTTCTTT
once TRBJ2-2 - TRBV5-4 CASSLGRSLGELFF TGTGCCAGCAGCTTGGGTCGTAGCCTCGGGGAGCTGTTTTTT
once TRBJ2-2 - TRBV19 CASSPTNTGELFF TGTGCCAGTAGCCCCACAAACACCGGGGAGCTGTTTTTT
- TRBJ1-2 - TRBV28 CASRTGYGYTF TGTGCCAGCAGGACAGGCTATGGCTACACCTTC
- TRBJ2-5 TRBD2 TRBV2 CASSPLLAGRETQYF TGTGCCAGCAGTCCATTGTTAGCGGGACGAGAGACCCAGTACTTC
once TRBJ1-1 - TRBV4-2 CASSHLSGEAFF TGTGCCAGCAGCCATCTCAGCGGTGAAGCTTTCTTT
- TRBJ1-5 - TRBV28 CASSLVRVGAQPQHF TGTGCCAGCAGTTTGGTCAGGGTAGGTGCTCAGCCCCAGCATTTT
- TRBJ1-5 - TRBV19 CASSPTGGSNQPQHF TGTGCCAGTAGCCCGACGGGGGGGAGCAATCAGCCCCAGCATTTT